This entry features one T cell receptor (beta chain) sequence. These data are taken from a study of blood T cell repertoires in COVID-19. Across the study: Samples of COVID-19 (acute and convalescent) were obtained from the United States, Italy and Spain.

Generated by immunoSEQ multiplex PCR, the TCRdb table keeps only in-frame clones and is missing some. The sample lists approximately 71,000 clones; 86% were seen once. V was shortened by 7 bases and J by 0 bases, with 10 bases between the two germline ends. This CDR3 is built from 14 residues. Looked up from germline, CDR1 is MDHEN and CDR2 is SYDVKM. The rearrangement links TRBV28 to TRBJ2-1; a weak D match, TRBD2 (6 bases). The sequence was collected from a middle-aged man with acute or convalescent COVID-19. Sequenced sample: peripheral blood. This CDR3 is CASIMGGSYNEQFF. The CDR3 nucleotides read TGTGCCAGCATCATGGGGGGCTCCTACAATGAGCAGTTCTTC.